This TCR beta chain was documented in a study of shared clonotypes between healthy human individuals. Study-level findings and limits: Sorted-subset sequencing was shown by rarefaction to be incomplete despite large depth.

Nashville, Tennessee was home to all donors, each a Caucasian adult. Some clones are missing from TCRdb's copy, which holds only in-frame ones; the method was immunoSEQ multiplex PCR. The sample consists of about 1,500,000 clones, roughly 95% of them appearing once. With regard to this clone: Its target is not known.

CDR1 is SQVTM, CDR2 ANQGSEA, per germline. Trimming took off 5 bases at V and 1 base at J, with 7 bases between the two ends. The CDR3 consists of 12 residues. V usage is TRBV29-1 and J usage is TRBJ2-3; tentatively, D is TRBD2 (6 bases). The sequenced sample was naive CD4+ T cells sorted from blood. The subset was: CD45RA+ positively selected. The TCR sequence derives from a man aged 25 to 40 in good health. CDR3: CSVSGGTDTQYF. CDR3 nucleotide sequence: TGCAGCGTTTCGGGAGGCACAGATACGCAGTATTTT.